This TCR beta chain was captured by sequencing in a study of blood T cells in healthy people across ages. With respect to this clonotype: Its antigen is still unknown.

For the second PCR, which ran for about 6 to 12 cycles, a sample-barcoded 5' primer and a J-beta primer mix were used. In TCRdb, the 5' RACE reads were re-called with MiXCR into one record per CDR3 protein. The repertoire holds about 1,800,000 distinct CDR3 sequences, with 28% as singletons. Trimming stripped 3 bases from V and 11 bases from J, with 16 bases between. The CDR3 totals 13 residues. Per the germline V gene, CDR1 is MDHEN and CDR2 is SYDVKM. Study results and caveats: Samples with more naive T cells showed higher observed beta diversity.

Per sample, at least 5 micrograms of total RNA were extracted. The sequenced sample consisted of blood. The sequence was collected from a woman aged 30 to 39 in good health. The chain uses TRBV28 and TRBJ1-1, with D possibly TRBD1 on 5 matching bases. The CDR3 spells CASSLGGRGRAFF. The CDR3 DNA is TGTGCCAGCAGTTTGGGAGGAAGGGGCAGGGCTTTCTTT. The variable domain in full, completed from reference TRBV28 and TRBJ1-1, reads DVKVTQSSRYLVKRTGEKVFLECVQDMDHENMFWYRQDPGLGLRLIYFSYDVKMKEKGDIPEGYSVSREKKERFSLILESASTNQTSMYLCASSLGGRGRAFFGQGTRLTVV.